One sample yielded the 3 T cell receptor beta chains listed below, sequenced in a study of CD8+CD57+ T cells in acquired aplastic anemia. TCR beta VDJ combinations and CDR3 sequences were profiled from genomic DNA. One entry per CDR3 protein, called by TCRdb with MiXCR from the reads. The data show 400,000 to 450,000 distinct CDR3 sequences, about two thirds seen once. Input material: sorted CD4+, CD8+, or CD8+CD57+ T cells (not recorded which) from PBMCs. Receptors were obtained from a human donor in good health, serving as a control.

This clonotype was picked up one time. The junction departs from germline at one end; a sequencing error may be responsible. V is TRBV20-1 and J is TRBJ2-1; D is possibly TRBD2 (5 bases). The CDR3 covers 11 residues. Germline V lookup: CDR1 DFQATT, CDR2 SNEGSKA (reference sequence). CDR3 sequence reads: CSARVEGTNIF. CDR3 nucleotides: TGCAGTGCTAGAGTTGAGGGTACGAACATCTTC.

On this clonotype: This may arise from a read error, as a much more abundant clone is one base away. The chain links TRBV12-3 or TRBV12-4 to TRBJ1-4, with TRBD1 as a possible D gene (5 bases). The CDR3 is made up of 16 amino acids. The CDR3 is CASSLALGTRGEKLCF. Here the CDR3 DNA reads TGTGCCAGCAGTTTAGCGCTCGGGACCCGGGGAGAAAAACTGTGTTTT.

A remark on this clonotype: A much larger clone sits a single nucleotide away, making a read error possible. The chain uses TRBV7-2 and TRBJ1-2; the D is unclear. The CDR3 has 12 residues. Per the germline V gene, CDR1 is SGHTA and CDR2 is FQGNSA. The CDR3 loop reads CASSLQTDGYAF. CDR3 DNA: TGTGCCAGCAGCTTGCAGACGGATGGCTACGCCTTC. Filled out from reference TRBV7-2 and TRBJ1-2, the complete variable domain reads GAGVSQSPSNKVTEKGKDVELRCDPISGHTALYWYRQSLGQGLEFLIYFQGNSAPDKSGLPSDRFSAERTGGSVSTLTIQRTQQEDSAVYLCASSLQTDGYAFGSGTRLTVV.